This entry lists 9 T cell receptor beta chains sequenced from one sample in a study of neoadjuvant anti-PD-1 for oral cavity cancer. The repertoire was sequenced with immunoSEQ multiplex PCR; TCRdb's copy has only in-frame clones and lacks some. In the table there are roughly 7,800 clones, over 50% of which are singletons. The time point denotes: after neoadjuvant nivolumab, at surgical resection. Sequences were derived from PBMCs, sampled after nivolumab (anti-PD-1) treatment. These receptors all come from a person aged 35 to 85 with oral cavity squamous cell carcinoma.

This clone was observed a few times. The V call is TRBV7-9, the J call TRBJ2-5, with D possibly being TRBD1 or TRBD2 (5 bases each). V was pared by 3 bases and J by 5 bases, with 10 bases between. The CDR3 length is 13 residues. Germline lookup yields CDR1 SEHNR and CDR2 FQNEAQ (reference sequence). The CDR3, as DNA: TGTGCCAGCAGCTTTCAGAGGGGCGAGACCCAGTACTTC. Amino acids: CASSFQRGETQYF.

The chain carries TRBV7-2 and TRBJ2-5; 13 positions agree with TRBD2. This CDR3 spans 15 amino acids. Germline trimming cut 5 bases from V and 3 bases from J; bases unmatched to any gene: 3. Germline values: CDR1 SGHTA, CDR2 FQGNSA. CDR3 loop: CASSRLAGGEETQYF. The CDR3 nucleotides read TGTGCCAGCAGCCGACTAGCGGGGGGAGAAGAGACCCAGTACTTC.

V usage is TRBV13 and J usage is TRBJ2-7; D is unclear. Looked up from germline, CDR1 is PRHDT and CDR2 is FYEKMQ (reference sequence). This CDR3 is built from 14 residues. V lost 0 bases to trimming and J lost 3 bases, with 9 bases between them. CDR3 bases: TGTGCCAGCAGCTTAGGCCTGGGTCACTACGAGCAGTACTTC. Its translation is CASSLGLGHYEQYF.

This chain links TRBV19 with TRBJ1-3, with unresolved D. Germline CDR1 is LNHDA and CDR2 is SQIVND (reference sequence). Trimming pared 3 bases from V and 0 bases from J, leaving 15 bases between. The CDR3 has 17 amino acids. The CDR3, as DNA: TGTGCCAGTAGTATGGAAGGCCGCCTACTCTCTGGAAACACCATATATTTT. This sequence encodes CASSMEGRLLSGNTIYF.

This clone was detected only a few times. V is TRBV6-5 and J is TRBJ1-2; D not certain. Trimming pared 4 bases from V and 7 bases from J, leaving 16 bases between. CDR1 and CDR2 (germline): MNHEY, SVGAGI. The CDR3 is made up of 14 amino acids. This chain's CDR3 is CASSLSSRPGGYTF. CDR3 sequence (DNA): TGTGCCAGCAGTTTATCGAGTCGACCCGGTGGCTACACCTTC.

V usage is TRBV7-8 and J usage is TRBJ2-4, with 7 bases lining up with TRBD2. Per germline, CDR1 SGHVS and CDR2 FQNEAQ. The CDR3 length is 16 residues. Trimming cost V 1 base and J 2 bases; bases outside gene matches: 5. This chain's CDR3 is CASSLGRGSPKNIQYF. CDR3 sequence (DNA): TGTGCCAGCAGCTTAGGGCGGGGGAGTCCCAAAAACATTCAGTACTTC.

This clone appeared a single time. The CDR3 here is CASSNGGVETQYF. CDR3 coding DNA: TGTGCCAGCAGTAACGGGGGGGTGGAGACCCAGTACTTC. The rearrangement links TRBV28 to TRBJ2-5; TRBD2 agrees at 8 bases. The germline V gene encodes CDR1 MDHEN and CDR2 SYDVKM. V trimming: 5 bases; J trimming: 5 bases; junction bases outside the gene matches: 4. The CDR3 runs to 13 residues.

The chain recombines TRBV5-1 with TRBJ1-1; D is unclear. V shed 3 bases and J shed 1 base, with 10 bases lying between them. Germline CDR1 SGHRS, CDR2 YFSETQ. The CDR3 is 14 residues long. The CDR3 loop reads CASSSYRENTEAFF. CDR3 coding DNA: TGCGCCAGCAGCTCCTACAGAGAGAACACTGAAGCTTTCTTT.

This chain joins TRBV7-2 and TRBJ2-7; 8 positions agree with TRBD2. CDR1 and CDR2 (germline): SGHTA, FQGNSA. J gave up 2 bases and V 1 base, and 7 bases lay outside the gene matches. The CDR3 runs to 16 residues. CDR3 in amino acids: CASSLVGLVNPYEQYF. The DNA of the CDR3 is TGTGCCAGCAGCTTAGTGGGACTAGTCAATCCCTACGAGCAGTACTTC.